The 16 T cell receptor beta chains presented below share a single source sample, sequenced in a study of cytomegalovirus exposure and HLA in healthy donors (dated 2017 in TCRdb). The library relied on the immunoSEQ multiplex PCR assay. A mixture of 60 forward primers for TCR Vbeta segments and 13 reverse primers for TCR Jbeta segments was used in the multiplex PCR. In its TCRdb copy, this immuneACCESS table keeps in-frame sequences only and misses some clones. Where compared with another copy, unresolved V genes explain less than half of these, and the others have no known cause. The sample table records over 70,000 clones; around two thirds of these occur just once. Of the sample, roughly 10% falls within the top ten clones. Material: PBMCs. The receptors come from a woman in her forties or fifties in good health and CMV-seropositive.

The chain links TRBV5-4 to TRBJ2-7, with D perhaps matching TRBD1 (5 bases). The CDR3 extends over 13 amino acids. Germline V gives CDR1 SGHNT, CDR2 YYREEE (reference sequence). Trimming pared 4 bases from V and 3 bases from J, leaving 11 bases between. The CDR3 region is CASSQGWDYEQYF. CDR3 nucleotides: TGTGCCAGCAGCCAGGGATGGGACTACGAGCAGTACTTC.

The rearrangement joins TRBV11-2 to TRBJ2-1; 8 bases are shared with TRBD2. The CDR3 has 15 residues. Unmatched junction bases numbered 1, after V lost 1 base and J lost 2 bases. From germline, CDR1 is SGHAT and CDR2 FQNNGV. The CDR3 loop reads CASSLAGGAYNEQFF. CDR3 bases: TGTGCCAGCAGCTTAGCGGGGGGGGCCTACAATGAGCAGTTCTTC.

This clone came up a few times. The chain is built from TRBV5-5 and TRBJ2-7, with a weak D call TRBD1 (6 bases). Trimming stripped 2 bases from V and 6 bases from J, with 15 bases between. Germline V gene data show CDR1 as SGHKS and CDR2 as YYEKEE (reference sequence). The CDR3 has 14 residues. CDR3 in amino acids: CASSFQGSKAEQYF. In nucleotides, the CDR3 is TGTGCCAGCAGCTTTCAGGGGAGCAAGGCCGAGCAGTACTTC.

The rearrangement links TRBV7-2 to TRBJ1-6, with a possible D match to TRBD1 (5 bases). Per germline, CDR1 SGHTA and CDR2 FQGNSA. V lost 3 bases and J lost 4, with 10 bases in between. The CDR3 loop spans 15 amino acids. This CDR3 reads CASSFKGAYNSPLHF. CDR3 coding DNA: TGTGCCAGCAGCTTTAAAGGGGCATATAATTCACCCCTCCACTTT. The full variable domain, completed using reference TRBV7-2 and TRBJ1-6, is GAGVSQSPSNKVTEKGKDVELRCDPISGHTALYWYRQSLGQGLEFLIYFQGNSAPDKSGLPSDRFSAERTGGSVSTLTIQRTQQEDSAVYLCASSFKGAYNSPLHFGNGTRLTVT.

V usage is TRBV19 and J usage is TRBJ1-1; 7 positions match TRBD1. Trimming removed 7 bases from V and 2 bases from J; junction bases left unmatched: 7. The CDR3 is 14 amino acids. In germline, CDR1 is LNHDA, CDR2 SQIVND (reference sequence). The CDR3, as DNA: TGTGCCAGTAATCAGGGACAGAGTAACACTGAAGCTTTCTTT. The encoded protein is CASNQGQSNTEAFF.

The gene calls are TRBV2 and TRBJ1-5; D might be TRBD1 (6 bases). This CDR3 has 15 residues. V was clipped by 3 bases and J by 7 bases, with 16 bases between them. Germline V gene sequence: CDR1 SNHLY, CDR2 FYNNEI. The chain's CDR3 is CASSDGGRRWQPQHF. CDR3 nucleotides: TGTGCCAGCAGTGACGGGGGGCGAAGGTGGCAGCCCCAGCATTTT.

This clone has a handful of counts. This rearrangement joins TRBV19 to TRBJ1-2, with a weak D call TRBD1 (6 bases). The CDR3 sequence is 13 residues long. The germline V gene has CDR1 LNHDA and CDR2 SQIVND (reference sequence). V gave up 1 base and J gave up 6 bases, with 9 bases separating them. The CDR3 loop reads CASSIGQAHGYTF. DNA of the CDR3: TGTGCCAGTAGTATAGGACAGGCTCATGGCTACACCTTC.

This clone was seen a single time. This chain uses TRBV29-1 with TRBJ2-1; the match to TRBD2 covers 13 bases. The CDR3 totals 13 residues. V shed 6 bases, J shed 9 bases, and the junction held 5 bases outside the gene matches. Germline V lookup: CDR1 SQVTM, CDR2 ANQGSEA. Written as DNA, the CDR3 is TGCAGCGTGGGGACTAGCGGGGACATTGAGCAGTTCTTC. It encodes CSVGTSGDIEQFF.

V usage is TRBV5-4 and J usage is TRBJ2-2; 7 bases match TRBD1. V was clipped by 4 bases and J by 1 base; unmatched bases: 1. The germline gives CDR1 SGHNT, CDR2 YYREEE (reference sequence). This CDR3 has 14 amino acids. The chain's CDR3 is CASSNRGNTGELFF. CDR3 bases: TGTGCCAGCAGCAACAGGGGGAACACCGGGGAGCTGTTTTTT.

To note about this clone: This CDR3 is also generated by other DNA sequences in the sample. The chain employs TRBV7-2 and TRBJ2-5, with no clear D. Trimming removed 5 bases at V and 1 base at J, with 2 bases between. Looked up from germline, CDR1 is SGHTA and CDR2 is FQGNSA. The CDR3 runs 11 residues. The CDR3 here is CASSLQETQYF. CDR3 nucleotides: TGTGCCAGCAGCCTCCAAGAGACCCAGTACTTC. The complete variable domain, with remaining parts taken from reference TRBV7-2 and TRBJ2-5, reads GAGVSQSPSNKVTEKGKDVELRCDPISGHTALYWYRQSLGQGLEFLIYFQGNSAPDKSGLPSDRFSAERTGGSVSTLTIQRTQQEDSAVYLCASSLQETQYFGPGTRLLVL.

The gene calls are TRBV4-1 and TRBJ2-1, with D perhaps TRBD1 (5 bases). The CDR3 consists of 16 residues. Trimming cost V 0 bases and J 2 bases, with 11 bases left between them. From germline, CDR1 is MGHRA and CDR2 YSYEKL. This CDR3 reads CASSQDRQGTYNEQFF. The CDR3 DNA sequence: TGCGCCAGCAGCCAAGACAGGCAGGGAACCTACAATGAGCAGTTCTTC.

Points on this clone: Other DNA sequences of this sample code for an identical CDR3. The chain links TRBV18 to TRBJ1-4; D gene unclear. Trimming cost V 2 bases and J 0 bases, with 4 bases left between them. Per germline, CDR1 KGHSH and CDR2 LQKENI. The CDR3 extends over 14 amino acids. CDR3 sequence reads: CASSPDTTNEKLFF. The CDR3 nucleotides read TGTGCCAGCTCACCAGACACAACTAATGAAAAACTGTTTTTT.

About this clone: At one of its ends the junction is not consistent with the germline gene, which may arise from a read error. The V call is TRBV7-9, the J call TRBJ1-1, with D tentatively TRBD1 (6 bases). CDR3 length: 11 residues. Germline V gene data show CDR1 as SEHNR and CDR2 as FQNEAQ (reference sequence). For the CDR3, the DNA is TGTGCCAGCAGCTTGGGTCTGGACAGACTCTTT. Amino acids: CASSLGLDRLF.

The chain carries TRBV7-9 and TRBJ1-6; TRBD1 matches at 7 bases. The V gene end was trimmed by 1 base and the J gene end by 9 bases; junction bases not matched to a gene: 9. The CDR3 spans 16 residues. Germline CDR1 and CDR2: SEHNR and FQNEAQ (reference sequence). Here the CDR3 DNA reads TGTGCCAGCAGCTTAGGAGGGGGCGATAGGAGTTCACCCCTCCACTTT. Residues: CASSLGGGDRSSPLHF.

V and J are TRBV12-5 and TRBJ2-7, with 10 bases that match TRBD2. The J segment lost 1 base and the V segment lost 1 base, leaving 4 bases of the junction unmatched. CDR1 and CDR2 (germline): LGHNT, FRNRAP. The CDR3 is 16 residues long. CDR3 coding DNA: TGTGCTAGTGGTTTGGCTCTAGCGGGAGAGTCCTACGAGCAGTACTTC. Its translation is CASGLALAGESYEQYF.

The chain is built from TRBV2 and TRBJ2-7; 8 bases map to TRBD2. V lost 7 bases, J lost 1 base, and 6 bases stayed unmatched. Germline V gene data show CDR1 as SNHLY and CDR2 as FYNNEI. The CDR3 has 14 amino acids. The CDR3 protein is CASIMTSASYEQYF. The CDR3 DNA is TGTGCCAGCATTATGACTAGCGCGTCCTACGAGCAGTACTTC.